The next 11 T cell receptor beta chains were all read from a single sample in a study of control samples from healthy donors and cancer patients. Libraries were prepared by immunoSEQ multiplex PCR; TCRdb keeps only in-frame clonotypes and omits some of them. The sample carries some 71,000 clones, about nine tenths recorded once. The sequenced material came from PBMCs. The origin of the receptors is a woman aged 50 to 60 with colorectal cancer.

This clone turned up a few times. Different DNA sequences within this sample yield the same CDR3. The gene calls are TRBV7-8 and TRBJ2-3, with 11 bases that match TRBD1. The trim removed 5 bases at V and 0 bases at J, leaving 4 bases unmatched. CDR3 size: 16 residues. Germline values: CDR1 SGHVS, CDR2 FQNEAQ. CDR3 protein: CASSLRDRGSTDTQYF. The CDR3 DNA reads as TGTGCCAGCAGCCTCCGGGACAGGGGGAGCACAGATACGCAGTATTTT.

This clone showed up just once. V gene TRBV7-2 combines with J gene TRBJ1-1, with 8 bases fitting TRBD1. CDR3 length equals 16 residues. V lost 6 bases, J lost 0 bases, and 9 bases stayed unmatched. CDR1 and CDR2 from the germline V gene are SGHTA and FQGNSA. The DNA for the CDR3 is TGTGCCAGCAGTTTGGGCAGGGGGCTCATGAACACTGAAGCTTTCTTT. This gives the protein CASSLGRGLMNTEAFF.

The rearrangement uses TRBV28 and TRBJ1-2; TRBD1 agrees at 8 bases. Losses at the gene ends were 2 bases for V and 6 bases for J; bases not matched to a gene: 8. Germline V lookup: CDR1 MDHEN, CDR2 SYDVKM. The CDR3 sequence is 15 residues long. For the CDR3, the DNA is TGTGCCAGCAGTTTAACCTCAGGGGGCGTCGATGGCTACACCTTC. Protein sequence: CASSLTSGGVDGYTF.

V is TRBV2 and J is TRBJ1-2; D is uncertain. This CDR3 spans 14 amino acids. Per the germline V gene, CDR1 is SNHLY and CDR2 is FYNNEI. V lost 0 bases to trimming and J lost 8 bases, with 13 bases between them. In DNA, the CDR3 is TGTGCCAGCAGTGAAGCCAGGTCGGTTGTCGGCTACACCTTC. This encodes CASSEARSVVGYTF.

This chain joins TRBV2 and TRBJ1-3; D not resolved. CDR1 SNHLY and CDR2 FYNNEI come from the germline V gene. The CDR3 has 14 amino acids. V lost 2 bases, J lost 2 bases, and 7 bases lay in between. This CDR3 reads CASSELRPGNTIYF. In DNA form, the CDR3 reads TGTGCCAGCAGTGAACTGAGACCTGGAAACACCATATATTTT.

The CDR3: CASSLEPLRSTDTQYF. CDR3 sequence (DNA): TGCGCCAGCAGCTTGGAGCCGCTGAGAAGCACAGATACGCAGTATTTT. The chain couples TRBV5-1 to TRBJ2-3; D gene uncertain. The length of the CDR3 is 16 residues. Looked up from germline, CDR1 is SGHRS and CDR2 is YFSETQ. Trimming pared 0 bases from V and 0 bases from J, leaving 11 bases between.

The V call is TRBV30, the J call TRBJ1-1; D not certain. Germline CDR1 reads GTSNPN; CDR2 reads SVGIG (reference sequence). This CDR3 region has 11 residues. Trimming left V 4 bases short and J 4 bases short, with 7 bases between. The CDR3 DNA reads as TGTGCCTGGACCCAGGTCACTGAAGCTTTCTTT. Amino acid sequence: CAWTQVTEAFF.

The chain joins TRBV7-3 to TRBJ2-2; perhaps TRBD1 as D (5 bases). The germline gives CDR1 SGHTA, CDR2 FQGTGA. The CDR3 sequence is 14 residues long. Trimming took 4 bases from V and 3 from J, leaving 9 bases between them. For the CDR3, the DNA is TGTGCCAGCAGCTCAAGGGGATACACCGGGGAGCTGTTTTTT. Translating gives CASSSRGYTGELFF.

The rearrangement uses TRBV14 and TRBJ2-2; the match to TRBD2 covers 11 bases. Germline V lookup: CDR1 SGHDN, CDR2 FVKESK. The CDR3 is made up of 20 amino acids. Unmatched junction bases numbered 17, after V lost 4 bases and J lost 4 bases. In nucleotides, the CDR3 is TGTGCCAGCAGCCTAGGCGGCCTAGCGGGAGGTCACTGGAGCACCGGGGAGCTGTTTTTT. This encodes CASSLGGLAGGHWSTGELFF.

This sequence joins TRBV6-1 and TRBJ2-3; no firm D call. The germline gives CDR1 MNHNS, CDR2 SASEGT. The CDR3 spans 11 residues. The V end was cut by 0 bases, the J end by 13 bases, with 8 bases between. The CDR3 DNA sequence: TGTGCCAGCAGTGAAGCAGTAGGCGAGTATTTT. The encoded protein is CASSEAVGEYF.

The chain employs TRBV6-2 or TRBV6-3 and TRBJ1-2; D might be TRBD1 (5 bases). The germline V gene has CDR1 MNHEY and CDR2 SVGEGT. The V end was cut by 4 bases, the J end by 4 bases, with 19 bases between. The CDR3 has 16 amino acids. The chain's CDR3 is CASSSTTEGTGYGYTF. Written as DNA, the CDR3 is TGTGCCAGCAGTTCCACGACCGAGGGGACCGGCTATGGCTACACCTTC.